These 16 T cell receptor beta chains share one sample of origin, sequenced in a study of T cells after somatic rescue of genetic block. Profiled with immunoSEQ multiplex PCR; TCRdb holds only in-frame clones, not every one. The table lists some 13,000 clones, roughly three quarters of them singletons. Sample: peripheral blood mononuclear cells (PBMCs). Source of these receptors: a boy between 10 and 17 years old.

The chain combines TRBV4-2 with TRBJ2-2, with 12 positions matching TRBD1. Germline assignment: CDR1 LGHNA and CDR2 YNFKEQ. With 4 bases clipped from V and 4 bases from J, the junction kept 7 bases outside the gene matches. The length of the CDR3 is 17 residues. The CDR3: CASSRGTGGRGTGELFF. The CDR3 DNA reads as TGTGCCAGCAGCCGAGGGACAGGGGGCCGGGGCACCGGGGAGCTGTTTTTT.

The CDR3 is CASSDRAGASTDTQYF. The DNA for the CDR3 is TGTGCCAGCAGCGATAGAGCGGGAGCTAGCACAGATACGCAGTATTTT. V is TRBV9 and J is TRBJ2-3; 8 positions agree with TRBD2. The V gene end was trimmed by 3 bases and the J gene end by 0 bases; junction bases not matched to a gene: 6. CDR1 and CDR2 from the germline V gene are SGDLS and YYNGEE. This CDR3 has 16 amino acids. The whole variable domain, filled in from reference TRBV9 and TRBJ2-3, reads DSGVTQTPKHLITATGQRVTLRCSPRSGDLSVYWYQQSLDQGLQFLIQYYNGEERAKGNILERFSAQQFPDLHSELNLSSLELGDSALYFCASSDRAGASTDTQYFGPGTRLTVL.

This clone was counted a single time. The chain has TRBV5-1 and TRBJ1-1; TRBD1 matches 7 bases. CDR1 is SGHRS, CDR2 YFSETQ, per germline. This CDR3 contains 15 residues. Trimming took 4 bases from V and 3 from J; bases not matched to a gene: 9. The CDR3 loop is CASSPPRGQDTEAFF. The CDR3 nucleotides read TGCGCCAGCAGCCCTCCGAGGGGGCAGGACACTGAAGCTTTCTTT.

On this clone: One end of the junction does not line up with germline, which may come from a read error. This chain joins TRBV28 and TRBJ2-7; TRBD2 matches 10 bases. Germline lookup yields CDR1 MDHEN and CDR2 SYDVKM. The CDR3 sequence is 15 residues long. The CDR3 DNA is TGTGCCGGCAGTTTAGCGACTAGCGGGTCCTACGAGCAGTACTTC. This gives the protein CAGSLATSGSYEQYF.

The gene calls are TRBV15 and TRBJ1-6; TRBD1 is a possible D gene (6 bases). V lost 4 bases, J lost 10 bases, and 17 bases lay in between. Per the germline V gene, CDR1 is LNHNV and CDR2 is YYDKDF (reference sequence). The CDR3 has 15 residues. CDR3 sequence: CATSNSRGGRSPLHF. CDR3 nucleotides: TGTGCCACCAGCAATAGTAGAGGGGGTCGGTCACCCCTCCACTTT.

The sample holds a few counts of this clone. V gene TRBV10-3 combines with J gene TRBJ1-5; no clear D gene. The length of the CDR3 is 16 residues. V was shortened by 3 bases and J by 4 bases, with 16 bases between the two germline ends. Germline CDR1 and CDR2: ENHRY and SYGVKD. CDR3 sequence reads: CAISDLPMGNNQPQHF. DNA for the CDR3: TGTGCCATCAGTGACCTCCCCATGGGGAATAATCAGCCCCAGCATTTT.

The table lists this clone with a count of one. The V call is TRBV4-1, the J call TRBJ2-1; 9 nucleotides match TRBD2. CDR3 length: 16 residues. Germline V CDR1 and CDR2: MGHRA, YSYEKL. V trimming: 5 bases; J trimming: 4 bases; junction bases outside the gene matches: 9. In DNA, the CDR3 is TGCGCCAGCAGCTTTCTGACTAGCGGTTTATACAATGAGCAGTTCTTC. Its protein is CASSFLTSGLYNEQFF.

The chain links TRBV7-7 to TRBJ2-1; 11 bases align to TRBD2. The CDR3 has 15 amino acids. CDR1 and CDR2 from the germline V gene are SSHAT and FNYEAQ (reference sequence). The CDR3 loop is CASGPGLAAYNEQFF. DNA for the CDR3: TGTGCTAGCGGTCCGGGACTAGCGGCCTACAATGAGCAGTTCTTC. The complete variable domain, with remaining parts taken from reference TRBV7-7 and TRBJ2-1, reads GAGVSQSPRYKVTKRGQDVTLRCDPISSHATLYWYQQALGQGPEFLTYFNYEAQPDKSGLPSDRFSAERPEGSISTLTIQRTEQRDSAMYRCASGPGLAAYNEQFFGPGTRLTVL.

This clone turned up a few times. The chain is built from TRBV30 and TRBJ1-5, with D unclear. Germline V CDR1 and CDR2: GTSNPN, SVGIG (reference sequence). Trimming left V 3 bases short and J 5 bases short, with 14 bases between. The CDR3 sequence is 14 residues long. The chain's CDR3 is CAWSKVVGHQPQHF. In nucleotides, the CDR3 is TGTGCCTGGAGCAAAGTCGTAGGGCATCAGCCCCAGCATTTT. Full variable domain (missing parts from reference TRBV30 and TRBJ1-5): SQTIHQWPATLVQPVGSPLSLECTVEGTSNPNLYWYRQAAGRGLQLLFYSVGIGQISSEVPQNLSASRPQDRQFILSSKKLLLSDSGFYLCAWSKVVGHQPQHFGDGTRLSIL.

The chain couples TRBV6-1 to TRBJ2-4, with a tentative D call TRBD2 (5 bases). CDR1 is MNHNS, CDR2 SASEGT, per germline. The CDR3 contains 13 residues. V lost 5 bases and J lost 5, with 10 bases in between. The chain's CDR3 is CASSWTGENIQYF. The CDR3 bases are TGTGCCAGCAGTTGGACTGGGGAAAACATTCAGTACTTC.

The rearrangement links TRBV28 to TRBJ2-7; no firm D call. Germline assignment: CDR1 MDHEN and CDR2 SYDVKM. The CDR3 consists of 13 residues. Trimming stripped 4 bases from V and 4 bases from J, with 11 bases between. This chain's CDR3 is CASSSPSVYEQYF. CDR3 nucleotides: TGTGCCAGCAGTTCCCCTTCGGTTTACGAGCAGTACTTC.

This clone appeared a single time. The CDR3 nucleotides read TGTGCCATCAGCGGCTCCTACAATGAGCAGTTCTTC. Protein product: CAISGSYNEQFF. This chain links TRBV10-3 with TRBJ2-1; D gene uncertain. This CDR3 region has 12 residues. V shed 6 bases and J shed 0 bases, with 3 bases lying between them. The V gene's germline CDR1 is ENHRY and CDR2 SYGVKD.

This chain uses TRBV4-1 with TRBJ1-3; D is possibly TRBD1 (6 bases). Germline values: CDR1 MGHRA, CDR2 YSYEKL. V was cut by 1 base and J by 4 bases, with 14 bases left in between. CDR3 length: 16 residues. The chain's CDR3 is CASSQGTDLSGNTIYF. In DNA form, the CDR3 reads TGCGCCAGCAGCCAAGGGACAGATCTTTCGGGAAACACCATATATTTT.

This clone has a single count. This chain joins TRBV6-5 and TRBJ1-6; maybe TRBD1 (5 bases). The CDR3 consists of 15 residues. Germline V gives CDR1 MNHEY, CDR2 SVGAGI. Trimming left V 5 bases short and J 6 bases short, with 14 bases between. The CDR3 DNA reads as TGTGCCAGCAGTCAACCGTGGGGGGTTAATTCACCCCTCCACTTT. Translated, it gives CASSQPWGVNSPLHF.

The gene calls are TRBV19 and TRBJ2-3; 8 bases are shared with TRBD2. The CDR3 totals 16 residues. The V gene end was trimmed by 5 bases and the J gene end by 5 bases; junction bases not matched to a gene: 12. Germline CDR1 is LNHDA and CDR2 is SQIVND (reference sequence). The CDR3 DNA sequence: TGTGCCAGTAGTCCCCGCGGGGGGAGCGGGAAAGATACGCAGTATTTT. Its translation is CASSPRGGSGKDTQYF.

In its sample, this clone was seen once. This chain uses TRBV28 with TRBJ2-7; perhaps TRBD2 as D (7 bases). Germline values: CDR1 MDHEN, CDR2 SYDVKM. The CDR3 extends over 15 amino acids. The V end lost 3 bases, the J end lost 2 bases, and 14 bases lay between the germline ends. In nucleotides, the CDR3 is TGTGCCAGCAGTTTCGCCGGGGGGCCTACCTACGAGCAGTACTTC. Translated: CASSFAGGPTYEQYF.